This TCR beta chain was captured by sequencing in a study of T cell responses to AZD1222 COVID-19 vaccine. The CDR3 runs 15 residues. After removal of 3 bases from V and 7 bases from J, the junction contained 11 bases not matched to a gene. Germline V gives CDR1 MDHEN, CDR2 SYDVKM. Profiled with immunoSEQ multiplex PCR; TCRdb holds only in-frame clones, not every one. The data show 150,000 to 200,000 clones, about nine tenths seen once. This chain connects TRBV28 to TRBJ1-1, with 7 bases that match TRBD1. The TCR comes from an adult who received the AZD1222 COVID-19 vaccine. The starting material was peripheral blood, obtained 28 days after the second AZD1222 dose. The CDR3 here is CASSFSLPRDSEAFF. For the CDR3, the DNA is TGTGCCAGCAGTTTTTCGTTGCCACGGGACAGTGAAGCTTTCTTT. Variable domain in full (rest from reference TRBV28 and TRBJ1-1): DVKVTQSSRYLVKRTGEKVFLECVQDMDHENMFWYRQDPGLGLRLIYFSYDVKMKEKGDIPEGYSVSREKKERFSLILESASTNQTSMYLCASSFSLPRDSEAFFGQGTRLTVV.